The clone carrying this T cell receptor beta chain was picked up many times. Time point here: before trial treatment. Primers targeting TRAV and TRBV primed first-strand cDNA, covering alpha and beta chains. PCR amplification of the TCRs was performed with Phusion for 20 PCR cycles, and it relied on a constant-region primer together with a V-primer adapter. TCRdb passed the reads through MiXCR, listing each CDR3 protein once. The repertoire holds nearly 95,000 distinct CDR3 sequences, with around 9.2% as singletons. The data stem from a study of low-dose radiotherapy and immunotherapy resistance in tumors. Source: PBMCs, taken before treatment. This receptor was obtained from a male donor with prostate cancer.

CDR3 nucleotides: TGCAGTGCTATCAAAGACAGCTCCTATAATTCACCCCTCCACTTT. Residues: CSAIKDSSYNSPLHF. This chain uses TRBV20-1 with TRBJ1-6; the D gene is possibly TRBD1 (5 bases). CDR3 length: 15 residues. In germline, CDR1 is DFQATT, CDR2 SNEGSKA (reference sequence). Trimming removed 4 bases from V and 0 bases from J, with 10 bases in between.